These T cell receptor beta chains were read from a single sample in a study of blood T cell repertoires in COVID-19. The method was immunoSEQ multiplex PCR; TCRdb's version includes in-frame clones alone and lacks a portion of them. The sample lists some 170,000 clones, 60% to 80% occurring once. Sequencing was performed on peripheral blood. The origin of the receptors is a woman between 65 and 79 years old with acute or convalescent COVID-19. The CDR3 runs from the conserved cysteine through the conserved F or W. A D gene is named only where the DNA matches it firmly. Expanded clones get a size class; other rows say once, few or many, or leave the size out.

v_gene	j_gene	len	abundance	d_gene	CDR3nt	CDR3aa
TRBV5-6	TRBJ1-1	13	.	TRBD1	TGTGCCAGCAGCCGACAGGGGATGACTGAAGCTTTCTTT	CASSRQGMTEAFF
TRBV10-3	TRBJ2-2	15	.	TRBD1	TGTGCCATCAGTGCGACAGGGGGCGGTATCGGGGAGCTGTTTTTT	CAISATGGGIGELFF
TRBV24-1	TRBJ2-7	13	.	TRBD2	TGTGCCACCGGCGGGAGTCATTCCTACGAGCAGTACTTC	CATGGSHSYEQYF
TRBV4-2	TRBJ2-1	15	.	TRBD2	TGTGCCAGCAGCCAAGCTCTGGGGGGAGGGAATGAGCAGTTCTTC	CASSQALGGGNEQFF
TRBV6-1	TRBJ2-7	15	.	TRBD2	TGTGCCAGCAGTGAAGCACTAGCGGGAGGATCCGAGCAGTACTTC	CASSEALAGGSEQYF
TRBV7-6	TRBJ1-2	14	.	TRBD1	TGTGCCAGCAGCTTAACCCCCACAGGGGAGGGCTACACCTTC	CASSLTPTGEGYTF
TRBV19	TRBJ2-4	14	once	TRBD2	TGTGCCAGTAGTATAGGGGCGGGAGGAAACATTCAGTACTTC	CASSIGAGGNIQYF
TRBV6-1	TRBJ1-4	14	once	.	TGTGCCAGCAGTGAAGGGCCCGCTTATGAAAAACTGTTTTTT	CASSEGPAYEKLFF
TRBV5-4	TRBJ2-7	13	few	.	TGTGCCAGCAGCTTGGTAGGGAGCTACGAGCAGTACTTC	CASSLVGSYEQYF
TRBV29-1	TRBJ2-1	12	many	TRBD2	TGCAGCGTCCGACTTAGCGGGACAGAGCAGTTCTTC	CSVRLSGTEQFF
TRBV5-6	TRBJ1-1	14	once	.	TGTGCCAGCAGCCCTCCTCGACTGGATGCGGGAGCTTTCTTT	CASSPPRLDAGAFF
TRBV29-1	TRBJ1-1	13	.	.	TGCAGCGTTTCGGAGCTAATGAACACTGAAGCTTTCTTT	CSVSELMNTEAFF
TRBV20-1	TRBJ2-1	11	once	.	TGCAGTGCTAGCTTCTACAATGAGCAGTTCTTC	CSASFYNEQFF
TRBV28	TRBJ2-7	18	.	TRBD2	TGTGCCAGCAGACCTCCGGGACTAGCGGGAGGGCCCTCCTACGAGCAGTACTTC	CASRPPGLAGGPSYEQYF
TRBV5-5	TRBJ2-1	18	.	.	TGTGCCAGCAGCTTCAGTACAGCACGGTACGACTCCTACAATGAGCAGTTCTTC	CASSFSTARYDSYNEQFF
TRBV18	TRBJ1-4	14	.	.	TGTGCCAGCTCACCACCTTTAGAGAATGAAAAACTGTTTTTT	CASSPPLENEKLFF
TRBV6-5	TRBJ2-7	13	.	TRBD1	TGTGCCAGCAGGGGACAGGGCGTCTACGAGCAGTACTTC	CASRGQGVYEQYF
TRBV5-1	TRBJ2-5	13	.	.	TGCGCCAGCAGCCCCTCTAGGAAAGAGACCCAGTACTTC	CASSPSRKETQYF
TRBV3-1/TRBV3-2	TRBJ2-2	16	.	TRBD2	TGTGCCAGCAGCAATCCGAGCGGGATCCCCACCGGGGAGCTGTTTTTT	CASSNPSGIPTGELFF
TRBV29-1	TRBJ2-6	14	.	TRBD1	TGCAGCGTTGGGGCTACAGGGGTTCCTGGCGTCCTGACTTTC	CSVGATGVPGVLTF
TRBV10-3	TRBJ1-1	15	.	.	TGTGCCATCAGGTCGGGTCAGGCGGGTGGTACTGAAGCTTTCTTT	CAIRSGQAGGTEAFF
TRBV27	TRBJ1-3	15	.	.	TGTGCCAGCAGTTTGGGGGGTTTTGCCGGAAACACCATATATTTT	CASSLGGFAGNTIYF
TRBV10-2	TRBJ1-2	15	.	TRBD1	TGCGCCAGCAGTGACCGGACAGGGACCAGGGATGGCTACACCTTC	CASSDRTGTRDGYTF
TRBV12-5	TRBJ1-5	17	.	.	TGTGCTAGTGGTTTGGGAACCACCGGGACACAGGATCAGCCCCAGCATTTT	CASGLGTTGTQDQPQHF
TRBV7-9	TRBJ2-5	15	once	TRBD1	TGTGCCAGCAGCAGGTCGGGACAGGCCGAAGAGACCCAGTACTTC	CASSRSGQAEETQYF
TRBV18	TRBJ1-2	14	.	TRBD1	TGTGCCAGCTCACCGGACAGGGTTGGCTATGGCTACACCTTC	CASSPDRVGYGYTF
TRBV9	TRBJ2-1	13	.	TRBD1	TGTGCCAGCAGCCAGACAGGGTACAATGAGCAGTTCTTC	CASSQTGYNEQFF
TRBV6-1	TRBJ2-3	16	.	TRBD2	TGTGCCAGCAGTGAACTATGGCGGGAGGGGACAGATACGCAGTATTTT	CASSELWREGTDTQYF
TRBV24-1	TRBJ2-1	16	.	TRBD2	TGTGCCACCAGTGACCCTAGCGGGGAGAACTACAATGAGCAGTTCTTC	CATSDPSGENYNEQFF
TRBV4-1	TRBJ2-3	16	.	.	TGCGCCAGCAGCCTCTATGCAGGGAACCCCACTCATACGCAGTATTTT	CASSLYAGNPTHTQYF
TRBV9	TRBJ2-1	15	.	TRBD2	TGTGCCAGCAGTGCAAGACTAGCGGGAGGTAATGAGCAGTTCTTC	CASSARLAGGNEQFF
TRBV19	TRBJ2-5	13	few	TRBD1	TGTGCCAGTAATGTAGGGGGCGGAGAGACCCAGTACTTC	CASNVGGGETQYF
TRBV18	TRBJ1-6	12	.	.	TGTGCCAGCTCACCCCCAGGTTCACCCCTCCACTTT	CASSPPGSPLHF
TRBV9	TRBJ1-1	15	.	.	TGTGCCAGCAGCGTAGGGAGGCTAAAGAACACTGAAGCTTTCTTT	CASSVGRLKNTEAFF
TRBV5-1	TRBJ2-2	16	few	TRBD1	TGCGCCAGCAGCCGACAGGGGGATCTGAACACCGGGGAGCTGTTTTTT	CASSRQGDLNTGELFF
TRBV3-1/TRBV3-2	TRBJ1-6	15	.	.	TGTGCCAGCAGCCTCGGACAGATTTATAATTCACCCCTCCACTTT	CASSLGQIYNSPLHF
TRBV4-1	TRBJ2-2	18	few	TRBD2	TGCGCCAGCAGCTACGGACTGAGCGGGGCTACGAACACCGGGGAGCTGTTTTTT	CASSYGLSGATNTGELFF
TRBV27	TRBJ2-7	12	.	.	TGTGCCAGCAGTTTAGGAGGTGGCGAGCAGTACTTC	CASSLGGGEQYF
TRBV7-2	TRBJ1-2	13	.	.	TGTGCCAGCAGCTTAGGGGCAAATGAAGGCTACACCTTC	CASSLGANEGYTF
TRBV19	TRBJ2-1	17	.	TRBD2	TGTGCCAGTAGTCTTGGACTAGCGGGAGTGCGTGTGGGTGAGCAGTTCTTC	CASSLGLAGVRVGEQFF
TRBV12-3/TRBV12-4	TRBJ2-1	13	.	.	TGTGCCAGCAGTTTTGCCGAAAACAGCGAGCAGTTCTTC	CASSFAENSEQFF
TRBV3-1/TRBV3-2	TRBJ2-7	18	.	TRBD2	TGTGCCAGCAGCCAAGATCCCGCCGGGGGCGGGAGGGGAAGCGAGCAGTACTTC	CASSQDPAGGGRGSEQYF
TRBV3-1/TRBV3-2	TRBJ2-3	16	.	TRBD2	TGTGCCAGCAGCCAAGGTGCGGGACTAGCGGGAGGTACGCAGTATTTT	CASSQGAGLAGGTQYF
TRBV5-1	TRBJ1-5	13	.	.	TGCGCCAGCAGCTTGGAAGTAGATCAGCCCCAGCATTTT	CASSLEVDQPQHF
TRBV19	TRBJ1-5	15	few	.	TGTGCCAGTAGTACACAGGGTAACAGCAATCAGCCCCAGCATTTT	CASSTQGNSNQPQHF
TRBV5-6	TRBJ1-5	14	.	.	TGTGCCAGCAGCTTGACAACAGGTGAACAGCCCCAGCATTTT	CASSLTTGEQPQHF
TRBV10-3	TRBJ2-3	15	.	TRBD2	TGTGCCATCAGCTCTTTTGGGGGGGGCACAGATACGCAGTATTTT	CAISSFGGGTDTQYF
TRBV6-5	TRBJ2-7	11	.	TRBD2	TGTGCCAGCAGCTCCGGGACTAACGAGTACTTC	CASSSGTNEYF
TRBV30	TRBJ1-2	14	.	.	TGTGCCTGGACTGCGGGTAGGGCCCTTTATGGCTACACCTTC	CAWTAGRALYGYTF
TRBV5-4	TRBJ1-3	14	.	.	TGTGCCAGCAGCTTGGAGGGACTGATGAACACCATATATTTT	CASSLEGLMNTIYF
TRBV4-1	TRBJ2-1	16	.	TRBD2	TGCGCCAGCAGCTTACAGCGGGACGGCGGGAGGGGTGAGCAGTTCTTC	CASSLQRDGGRGEQFF
TRBV10-1	TRBJ2-3	14	many	.	TGCGCCAGCAGTGAAACTACGAACACAGATACGCAGTATTTT	CASSETTNTDTQYF
TRBV24-1	TRBJ2-3	18	.	.	TGTGCCACCAGTGATTCCATCTACGGTGTCCCCACCTCAGATACGCAGTATTTT	CATSDSIYGVPTSDTQYF
TRBV3-1/TRBV3-2	TRBJ1-1	12	.	.	TGTGCCAGCAGCCAGGCGGGCACTGAAGCTTTCTTT	CASSQAGTEAFF